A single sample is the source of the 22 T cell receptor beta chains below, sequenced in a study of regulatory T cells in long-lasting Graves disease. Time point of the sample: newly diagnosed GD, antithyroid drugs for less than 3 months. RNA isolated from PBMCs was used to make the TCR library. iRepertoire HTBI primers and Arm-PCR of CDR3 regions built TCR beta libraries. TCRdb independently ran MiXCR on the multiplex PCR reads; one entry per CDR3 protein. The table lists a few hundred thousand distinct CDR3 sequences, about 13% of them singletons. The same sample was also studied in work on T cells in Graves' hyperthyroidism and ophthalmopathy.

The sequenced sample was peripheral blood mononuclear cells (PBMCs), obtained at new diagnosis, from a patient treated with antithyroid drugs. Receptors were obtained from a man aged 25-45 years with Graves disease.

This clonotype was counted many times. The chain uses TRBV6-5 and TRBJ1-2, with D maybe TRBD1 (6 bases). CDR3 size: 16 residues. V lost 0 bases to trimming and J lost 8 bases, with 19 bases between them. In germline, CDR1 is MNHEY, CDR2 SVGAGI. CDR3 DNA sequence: TGTGCCAGCAGTTACTCAAGCTCAGGGGCCCAGGGAGGCTACACCTTC. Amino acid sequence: CASSYSSSGAQGGYTF.

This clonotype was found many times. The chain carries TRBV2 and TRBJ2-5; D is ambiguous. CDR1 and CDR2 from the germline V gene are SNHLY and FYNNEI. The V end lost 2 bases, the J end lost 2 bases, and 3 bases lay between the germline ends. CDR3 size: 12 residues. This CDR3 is CASSELQETQYF. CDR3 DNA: TGTGCCAGCAGTGAATTACAAGAGACCCAGTACTTC.

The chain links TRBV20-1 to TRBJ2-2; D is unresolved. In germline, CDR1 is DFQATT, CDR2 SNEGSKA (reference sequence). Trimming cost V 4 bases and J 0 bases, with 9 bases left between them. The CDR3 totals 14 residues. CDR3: CSAIGLANTGELFF. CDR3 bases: TGCAGTGCTATCGGCCTCGCGAACACCGGGGAGCTGTTTTTT.

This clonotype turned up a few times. The CDR3 here is CASSQGTGAGNTIYF. The CDR3 DNA reads TGCGCCAGCAGCCAAGGGACAGGGGCCGGAAACACCATATATTTT. The rearrangement uses TRBV4-1 and TRBJ1-3; 9 bases align to TRBD1. CDR1 and CDR2 from the germline V gene are MGHRA and YSYEKL. The CDR3 sequence is 15 residues long. The trim removed 1 base at V and 4 bases at J, leaving 2 bases unmatched.

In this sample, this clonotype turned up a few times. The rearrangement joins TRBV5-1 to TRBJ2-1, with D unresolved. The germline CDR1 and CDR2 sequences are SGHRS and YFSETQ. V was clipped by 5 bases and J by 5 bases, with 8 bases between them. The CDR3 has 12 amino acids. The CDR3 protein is CASRPDNNEQFF. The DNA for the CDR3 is TGCGCCAGCAGACCTGACAACAATGAGCAGTTCTTC.

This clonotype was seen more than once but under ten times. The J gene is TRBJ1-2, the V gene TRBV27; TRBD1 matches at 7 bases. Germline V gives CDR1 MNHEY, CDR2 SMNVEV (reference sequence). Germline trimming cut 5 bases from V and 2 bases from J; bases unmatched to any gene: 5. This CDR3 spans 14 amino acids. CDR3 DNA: TGTGCCAGCAGTCCCCTGGGACAGAACTATGGCTACACCTTC. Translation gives CASSPLGQNYGYTF.

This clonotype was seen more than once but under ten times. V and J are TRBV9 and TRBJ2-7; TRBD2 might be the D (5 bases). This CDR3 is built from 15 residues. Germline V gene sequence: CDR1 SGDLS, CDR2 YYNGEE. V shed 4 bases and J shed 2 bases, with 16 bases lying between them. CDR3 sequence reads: CASSPDYDGTYEQYF. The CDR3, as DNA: TGTGCCAGCAGCCCCGATTACGACGGGACCTACGAGCAGTACTTC. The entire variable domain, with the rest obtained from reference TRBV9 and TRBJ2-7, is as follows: DSGVTQTPKHLITATGQRVTLRCSPRSGDLSVYWYQQSLDQGLQFLIQYYNGEERAKGNILERFSAQQFPDLHSELNLSSLELGDSALYFCASSPDYDGTYEQYFGPGTRLTVT.

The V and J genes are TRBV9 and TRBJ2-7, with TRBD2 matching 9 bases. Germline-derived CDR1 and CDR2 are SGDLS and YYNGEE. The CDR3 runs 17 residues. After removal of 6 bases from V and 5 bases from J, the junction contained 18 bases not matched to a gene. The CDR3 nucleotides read TGTGCCAGCATGGCAGGGGCCGGGGCGGGAGGGACGGACGAGCAGTACTTC. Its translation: CASMAGAGAGGTDEQYF. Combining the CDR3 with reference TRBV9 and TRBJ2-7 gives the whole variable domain DSGVTQTPKHLITATGQRVTLRCSPRSGDLSVYWYQQSLDQGLQFLIQYYNGEERAKGNILERFSAQQFPDLHSELNLSSLELGDSALYFCASMAGAGAGGTDEQYFGPGTRLTVT.

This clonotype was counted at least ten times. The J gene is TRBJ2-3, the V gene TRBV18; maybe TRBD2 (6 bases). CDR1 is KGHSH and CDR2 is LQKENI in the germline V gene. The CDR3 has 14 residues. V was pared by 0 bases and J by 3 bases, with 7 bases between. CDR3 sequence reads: CASSPPSGTDTQYF. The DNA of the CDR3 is TGTGCCAGCTCACCACCTAGCGGAACAGATACGCAGTATTTT.

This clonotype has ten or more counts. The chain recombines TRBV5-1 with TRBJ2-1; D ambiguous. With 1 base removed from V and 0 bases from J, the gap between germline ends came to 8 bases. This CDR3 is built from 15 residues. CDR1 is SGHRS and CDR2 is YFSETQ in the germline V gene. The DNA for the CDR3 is TGCGCCAGCAGCTTGAGGCAGAGCTCCTACAATGAGCAGTTCTTC. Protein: CASSLRQSSYNEQFF.

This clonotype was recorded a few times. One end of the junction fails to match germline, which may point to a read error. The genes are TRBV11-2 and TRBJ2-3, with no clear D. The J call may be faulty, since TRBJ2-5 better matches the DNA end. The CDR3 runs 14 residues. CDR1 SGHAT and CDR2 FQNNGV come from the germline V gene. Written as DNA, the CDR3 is TGTGCCAGCCTCGGAAGTGAGAATAGAGAGTCCCAGTACTTC. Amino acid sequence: CASLGSENRESQYF.

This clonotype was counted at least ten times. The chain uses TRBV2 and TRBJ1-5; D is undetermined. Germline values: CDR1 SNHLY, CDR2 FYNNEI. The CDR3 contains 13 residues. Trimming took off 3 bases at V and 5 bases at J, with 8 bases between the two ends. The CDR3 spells CASSESGHQPQHF. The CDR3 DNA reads TGTGCCAGCAGTGAGAGCGGGCATCAGCCCCAGCATTTT.

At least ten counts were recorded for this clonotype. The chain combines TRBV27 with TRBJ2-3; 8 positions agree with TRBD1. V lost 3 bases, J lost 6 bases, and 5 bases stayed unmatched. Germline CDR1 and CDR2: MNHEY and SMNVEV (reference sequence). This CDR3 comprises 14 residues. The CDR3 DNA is TGTGCCAGCAGTTTGAGGACAGGGTGGGATACGCAGTATTTT. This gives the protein CASSLRTGWDTQYF.

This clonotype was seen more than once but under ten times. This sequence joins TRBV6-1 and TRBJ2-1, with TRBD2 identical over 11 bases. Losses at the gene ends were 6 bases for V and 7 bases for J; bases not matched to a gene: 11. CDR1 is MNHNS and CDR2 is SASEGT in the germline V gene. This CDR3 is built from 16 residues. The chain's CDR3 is CASRSTSGSGGNEQFF. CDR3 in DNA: TGTGCCAGCAGATCCACTAGCGGGAGTGGGGGAAATGAGCAGTTCTTC.

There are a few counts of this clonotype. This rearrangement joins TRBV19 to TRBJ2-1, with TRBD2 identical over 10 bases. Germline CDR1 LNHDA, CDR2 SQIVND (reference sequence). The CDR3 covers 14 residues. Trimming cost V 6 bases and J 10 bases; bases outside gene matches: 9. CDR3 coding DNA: TGTGCCAGTAGGCTAGCGGGAGTGATCGGGGAGCAGTTCTTC. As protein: CASRLAGVIGEQFF.

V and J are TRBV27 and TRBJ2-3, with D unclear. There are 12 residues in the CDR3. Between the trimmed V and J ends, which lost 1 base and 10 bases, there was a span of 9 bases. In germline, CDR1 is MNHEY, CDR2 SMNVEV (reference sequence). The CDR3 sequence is CASSLLGSSQYF. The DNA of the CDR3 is TGTGCCAGCAGTTTATTGGGGTCCTCGCAGTATTTT.

CDR3 loop: CASSVTLSQETQYF. In DNA form, the CDR3 reads TGTGCCAGCAGCGTAACCTTATCACAAGAGACCCAGTACTTC. The chain is built from TRBV9 and TRBJ2-5; D is ambiguous. CDR1 and CDR2 (germline): SGDLS, YYNGEE. With 1 base removed from V and 2 bases from J, the gap between germline ends came to 9 bases. The CDR3 runs to 14 residues. Looking up the rest from reference TRBV9 and TRBJ2-5 gives the full variable domain: DSGVTQTPKHLITATGQRVTLRCSPRSGDLSVYWYQQSLDQGLQFLIQYYNGEERAKGNILERFSAQQFPDLHSELNLSSLELGDSALYFCASSVTLSQETQYFGPGTRLLVL.

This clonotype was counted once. The CDR3 loop is CASSRSGVNTGELFF. CDR3 nucleotides: TGTGCCAGCAGCCGCAGCGGGGTGAACACCGGGGAGCTGTTTTTT. V is TRBV27 and J is TRBJ2-2; 7 nucleotides match TRBD2. Trimming removed 6 bases from V and 1 base from J; junction bases left unmatched: 5. Germline V gene lookup returns CDR1 MNHEY and CDR2 SMNVEV (reference sequence). The CDR3 loop spans 15 amino acids.

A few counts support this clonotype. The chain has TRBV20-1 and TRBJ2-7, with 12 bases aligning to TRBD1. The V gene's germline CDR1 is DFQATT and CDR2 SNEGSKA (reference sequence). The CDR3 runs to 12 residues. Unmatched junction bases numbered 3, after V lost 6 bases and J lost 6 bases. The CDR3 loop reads CSARDRGLEQYF. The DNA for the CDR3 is TGCAGTGCGAGGGACAGGGGGCTCGAGCAGTACTTC.

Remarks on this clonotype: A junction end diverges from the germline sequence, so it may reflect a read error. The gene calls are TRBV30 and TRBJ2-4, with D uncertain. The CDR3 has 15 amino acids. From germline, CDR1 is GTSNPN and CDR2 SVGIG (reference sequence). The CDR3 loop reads CAWSVGRIARNIQYF. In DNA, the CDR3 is TGTGCCTGGAGTGTAGGACGAATAGCCAGAAACATTCAGTACTTC.

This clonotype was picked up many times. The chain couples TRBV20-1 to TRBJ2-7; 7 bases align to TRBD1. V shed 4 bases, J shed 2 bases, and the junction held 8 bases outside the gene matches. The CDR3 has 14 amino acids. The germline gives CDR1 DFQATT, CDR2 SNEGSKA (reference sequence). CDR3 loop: CSAIHTGVAYEQYF. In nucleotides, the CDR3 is TGCAGTGCTATCCATACAGGGGTCGCCTACGAGCAGTACTTC.

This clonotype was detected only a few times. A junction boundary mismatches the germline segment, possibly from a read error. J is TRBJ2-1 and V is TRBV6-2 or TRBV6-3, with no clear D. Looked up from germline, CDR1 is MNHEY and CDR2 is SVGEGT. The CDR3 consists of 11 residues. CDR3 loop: CASGYVGEQFF. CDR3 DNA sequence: TGTGCCAGCGGTTACGTGGGGGAGCAGTTCTTC.